This entry lists 29 T cell receptor beta chains sequenced from one sample in a study of T cells in pancreatic ductal adenocarcinoma. Profiling relied on immunoSEQ multiplex PCR, and the TCRdb table lists in-frame clones only, not all of them. The sample has about 29,000 clones; approximately 94% are singletons. Selected pancreatic ductal adenocarcinoma patients had undergone surgery without neoadjuvant therapy. The material sequenced was PBMCs. These receptors were collected from a human donor with pancreatic ductal adenocarcinoma.

This clone has a single count. The gene calls are TRBV5-1 and TRBJ2-7, with 7 bases lining up with TRBD1. Germline CDR1 SGHRS, CDR2 YFSETQ. The CDR3 runs 12 residues. Trimming cost V 4 bases and J 4 bases; bases outside gene matches: 2. The CDR3 coding sequence is TGCGCCAGCAGCGAACAGGGGTACGAGCAGTACTTC. Translating gives CASSEQGYEQYF.

The chain couples TRBV9 to TRBJ1-2; no clear D gene. The CDR3 consists of 13 residues. Germline CDR1 SGDLS, CDR2 YYNGEE. V was clipped by 3 bases and J by 4 bases, with 10 bases between them. This chain's CDR3 is CASSGAHSYGYTF. The DNA for the CDR3 is TGTGCCAGCAGCGGGGCCCACAGCTATGGCTACACCTTC.

The rearrangement uses TRBV19 and TRBJ1-5; 8 bases map to TRBD1. After removal of 6 bases from V and 1 base from J, the junction contained 5 bases not matched to a gene. The CDR3 length is 15 residues. In germline, CDR1 is LNHDA, CDR2 SQIVND (reference sequence). Written as DNA, the CDR3 is TGTGCCAGTAGCACCGACAGGGGCAGCAATCAGCCCCAGCATTTT. This codes for CASSTDRGSNQPQHF. Full variable domain (missing parts from reference TRBV19 and TRBJ1-5): DGGITQSPKYLFRKEGQNVTLSCEQNLNHDAMYWYRQDPGQGLRLIYYSQIVNDFQKGDIAEGYSVSREKKESFPLTVTSAQKNPTAFYLCASSTDRGSNQPQHFGDGTRLSIL.

The V and J genes are TRBV5-4 and TRBJ2-7; either TRBD1 or TRBD2 may supply D (5 bases each). The CDR3 totals 12 residues. Germline values: CDR1 SGHNT, CDR2 YYREEE (reference sequence). V was cut by 6 bases and J by 4 bases, with 11 bases left in between. CDR3 protein: CASNHEGYEQYF. The CDR3 DNA follows: TGTGCCAGCAACCATGAGGGGTACGAGCAGTACTTC.

V and J are TRBV19 and TRBJ2-2; TRBD1 is a possible D gene (6 bases). CDR1 LNHDA and CDR2 SQIVND come from the germline V gene (reference sequence). V was cut by 3 bases and J by 0 bases, with 17 bases left in between. The CDR3 runs to 18 residues. The CDR3 coding sequence is TGTGCCAGTAGTATTCAGGGTTCCGGGACAACGAACACCGGGGAGCTGTTTTTT. Translation gives CASSIQGSGTTNTGELFF. Full variable domain (remainder filled in from reference TRBV19 and TRBJ2-2): DGGITQSPKYLFRKEGQNVTLSCEQNLNHDAMYWYRQDPGQGLRLIYYSQIVNDFQKGDIAEGYSVSREKKESFPLTVTSAQKNPTAFYLCASSIQGSGTTNTGELFFGEGSRLTVL.

This clone was observed once. This rearrangement joins TRBV23-1 to TRBJ2-1; D is unresolved. TRBV23-1 is an ORF; its function is uncertain. The CDR3 runs to 17 residues. V shed 2 bases and J shed 0 bases, with 14 bases lying between them. The CDR3 sequence is CASSQRMGGLSYNEQFF. In DNA form, the CDR3 reads TGCGCCAGCAGTCAAAGGATGGGCGGCCTCTCCTACAATGAGCAGTTCTTC.

This chain uses TRBV7-9 with TRBJ1-4; no firm D call. Trimming removed 4 bases from V and 4 bases from J, with 4 bases in between. This CDR3 comprises 12 residues. Germline V gene data show CDR1 as SEHNR and CDR2 as FQNEAQ (reference sequence). CDR3 region: CASSSFNEKLFF. In nucleotides, the CDR3 is TGTGCCAGCAGCTCCTTTAATGAAAAACTGTTTTTT.

This clone was recorded only once. The rearrangement uses TRBV5-8 and TRBJ2-5, with 8 nucleotides matching TRBD1. Per the germline V gene, CDR1 is SGHTS and CDR2 is YDEGEE. The CDR3 runs 18 residues. Trimming took 0 bases from V and 2 from J; bases not matched to a gene: 12. DNA of the CDR3: TGTGCCAGCAGCTTGGGGCAGGGGGCCCGTAACGAACAAGAGACCCAGTACTTC. Protein product: CASSLGQGARNEQETQYF.

This clone was seen once. CDR3: CASSLGPSSPEAFF. CDR3 DNA sequence: TGTGCCAGCAGCTTAGGGCCAAGTTCCCCTGAAGCTTTCTTT. This sequence joins TRBV7-2 and TRBJ1-1; D remains ambiguous. This CDR3 has 14 residues. V was clipped by 1 base and J by 6 bases, with 12 bases between them. Germline V gene lookup returns CDR1 SGHTA and CDR2 FQGNSA.

The rearrangement joins TRBV6-5 to TRBJ2-2; the match to TRBD2 covers 10 bases. Germline V gives CDR1 MNHEY, CDR2 SVGAGI. V was pared by 4 bases and J by 3 bases, with 5 bases of the junction left unmatched. The CDR3 length is 16 residues. The CDR3 protein is CASSSLAGDYTGELFF. The CDR3 region has the DNA TGTGCCAGCAGTTCCCTAGCGGGGGATTACACCGGGGAGCTGTTTTTT.

The genes are TRBV18 and TRBJ1-2; TRBD1 might be the D (5 bases). Germline CDR1 and CDR2: KGHSH and LQKENI. V dropped 4 bases and J dropped 4 bases, with 10 bases sitting between them. CDR3 size: 13 residues. The CDR3 DNA reads TGTGCCAGCTCACTGGGGGAACGCTATGGCTACACCTTC. This codes for CASSLGERYGYTF. Full variable domain (missing parts from reference TRBV18 and TRBJ1-2): NAGVMQNPRHLVRRRGQEARLRCSPMKGHSHVYWYRQLPEEGLKFMVYLQKENIIDESGMPKERFSAEFPKEGPSILRIQQVVRGDSAAYFCASSLGERYGYTFGSGTRLTVV.

The V gene is TRBV29-1, the J gene TRBJ2-2; 10 positions agree with TRBD1. Germline CDR1 and CDR2: SQVTM and ANQGSEA. V gave up 2 bases and J gave up 4 bases; unmatched junction bases: 7. The CDR3 covers 16 residues. The CDR3 DNA reads TGCAGCGTTGAAAACGACCGGGACAGGGGCACCGGGGAGCTGTTTTTT. Its translation: CSVENDRDRGTGELFF.

The chain joins TRBV7-9 to TRBJ1-2, with unresolved D. Trimming pared 8 bases from V and 0 bases from J, leaving 10 bases between. Germline lookup yields CDR1 SEHNR and CDR2 FQNEAQ (reference sequence). The CDR3 sequence is 13 residues long. As DNA, the CDR3 is TGTGCCAGCGAGACGGGAACTAACTATGGCTACACCTTC. As protein: CASETGTNYGYTF.

This chain joins TRBV6-1 and TRBJ1-1; no clear D gene. The germline V gene encodes CDR1 MNHNS and CDR2 SASEGT. This CDR3 spans 13 amino acids. Trimming took off 8 bases at V and 0 bases at J, with 10 bases between the two ends. The DNA for the CDR3 is TGTGCCAGCGGTACTACTTTGAACACTGAAGCTTTCTTT. Translating gives CASGTTLNTEAFF.

The chain is built from TRBV30 and TRBJ1-4; the D is unclear. Germline V gives CDR1 GTSNPN, CDR2 SVGIG (reference sequence). The CDR3 length is 13 residues. The V end was cut by 6 bases, the J end by 5 bases, with 13 bases between. The DNA of the CDR3 is TGTGCCTGCCTGGAAGGAGGCAATGAAAAACTGTTTTTT. Translating gives CACLEGGNEKLFF.

CDR3 residues: CSDWDSFSGQFF. In DNA form, the CDR3 reads TGCAGCGACTGGGATAGCTTTTCGGGGCAGTTCTTC. The V and J genes are TRBV29-1 and TRBJ2-1; no definite D call. Trimming cost V 7 bases and J 12 bases, with 19 bases left between them. CDR1 is SQVTM, CDR2 ANQGSEA, per germline. The CDR3 runs 12 residues.

The V and J genes are TRBV7-8 and TRBJ1-5; D remains unclear. The length of the CDR3 is 13 residues. CDR1 and CDR2 (germline): SGHVS, FQNEAQ. Trimming stripped 5 bases from V and 3 bases from J, with 8 bases between. The CDR3 DNA reads as TGTGCCAGCAGCCTAGAGGCCAATCAGCCCCAGCATTTT. Translating it yields CASSLEANQPQHF.

This sequence joins TRBV2 and TRBJ2-1; TRBD2 aligns across 8 bases. The CDR3 is made up of 11 amino acids. CDR1 is SNHLY, CDR2 FYNNEI, per germline. The V segment lost 4 bases and the J segment 10 bases; nucleotides outside the gene matches: 0. CDR3 DNA: TGTGCCAGCAGTGCGGGGGGGGAGCAGTTCTTC. Amino acids: CASSAGGEQFF.

The CDR3 spells CASRLGQGYYGYTF. The CDR3 bases are TGTGCCAGCAGATTAGGACAGGGGTACTATGGCTACACCTTC. The V and J genes are TRBV6-5 and TRBJ1-2; 9 bases align to TRBD1. The ends lost 6 bases at V and 3 bases at J; junction bases unmatched: 5. Germline V lookup: CDR1 MNHEY, CDR2 SVGAGI. This CDR3 is 14 amino acids long.

V is TRBV28 and J is TRBJ2-7, with 10 bases identical to TRBD2. The CDR3 runs to 14 residues. The V segment lost 3 bases and the J segment 6 bases; nucleotides outside the gene matches: 5. The germline CDR1 and CDR2 sequences are MDHEN and SYDVKM. The CDR3 loop reads CASSLASGSSEQYF. CDR3 bases: TGTGCCAGCAGTTTGGCTAGCGGGAGTAGCGAGCAGTACTTC.

J is TRBJ2-7 and V is TRBV7-9; 12 positions match TRBD2. The CDR3 is 17 residues long. J gave up 0 bases and V 1 base, and 4 bases lay outside the gene matches. Germline CDR1 SEHNR, CDR2 FQNEAQ (reference sequence). The CDR3 loop is CASSLVASGRASYEQYF. The DNA of the CDR3 is TGTGCCAGCAGCTTAGTGGCTAGCGGGAGGGCCTCCTACGAGCAGTACTTC.

The CDR3 protein is CASSLRGTSGDTQYF. CDR3 bases: TGTGCCAGCAGCTTAAGGGGGACTAGCGGAGATACGCAGTATTTT. The V gene is TRBV7-2, the J gene TRBJ2-3; 11 bases map to TRBD2. Germline CDR1 and CDR2: SGHTA and FQGNSA. Trimming took 2 bases from V and 5 from J; bases not matched to a gene: 3. CDR3 size: 15 residues.

This CDR3 is CASSYGTKNTGELFF. Written as DNA, the CDR3 is TGTGCCAGCAGCTACGGGACAAAGAACACCGGGGAGCTGTTTTTT. The chain joins TRBV6-6 to TRBJ2-2; D might be TRBD1 (6 bases). Trimming pared 6 bases from V and 1 base from J, leaving 12 bases between. In germline, CDR1 is MNHNY, CDR2 SVGAGI (reference sequence). The CDR3 is 15 residues long.

V usage is TRBV18 and J usage is TRBJ2-2, with TRBD1 identical over 7 bases. There are 17 residues in the CDR3. V lost 4 bases and J lost 5; bases outside the gene matches: 13. From germline, CDR1 is KGHSH and CDR2 LQKENI. CDR3 sequence (DNA): TGTGCCAGCTCACAGGGGGCCCCGCCGAGGGTGACCGGGGAGCTGTTTTTT. This codes for CASSQGAPPRVTGELFF.

This sequence joins TRBV6-1 and TRBJ2-7; weak D call: TRBD1 (6 bases). Germline loops: CDR1 MNHNS, CDR2 SASEGT. The CDR3 has 11 residues. V shed 6 bases and J shed 3 bases, with 6 bases lying between them. CDR3 in amino acids: CASRDSYEQYF. CDR3 coding DNA: TGTGCCAGCAGGGACAGCTACGAGCAGTACTTC.

This chain connects TRBV6-6 to TRBJ1-2, with D tentatively TRBD1 (5 bases). The CDR3 runs 11 residues. Trimming stripped 2 bases from V and 8 bases from J, with 6 bases between. Looked up from germline, CDR1 is MNHNY and CDR2 is SVGAGI (reference sequence). CDR3 coding DNA: TGTGCCAGCAGTTACGAGGGGGGCTACACCTTC. It translates to CASSYEGGYTF.

The rearrangement joins TRBV4-1 to TRBJ2-5; TRBD2 matches 8 bases. CDR3 length: 13 amino acids. Germline V gene data show CDR1 as MGHRA and CDR2 as YSYEKL. Trimming at V came to 1 base and at J to 5 bases, leaving 0 bases not matched to a gene. The CDR3 DNA reads as TGCGCCAGCAGCCAAGGACTAGCGGAGACCCAGTACTTC. This codes for CASSQGLAETQYF.

The chain carries TRBV11-2 and TRBJ2-7, with D maybe TRBD2 (5 bases). This CDR3 has 17 amino acids. Trimming took 2 bases from V and 0 from J, leaving 17 bases between them. Germline V gene lookup returns CDR1 SGHAT and CDR2 FQNNGV. As DNA, the CDR3 is TGTGCCAGCAGCTTAATCCCATCGGGGATAAGCTCCTACGAGCAGTACTTC. Translated: CASSLIPSGISSYEQYF. Full variable domain (missing parts from reference TRBV11-2 and TRBJ2-7): EAGVAQSPRYKIIEKRQSVAFWCNPISGHATLYWYQQILGQGPKLLIQFQNNGVVDDSQLPKDRFSAERLKGVDSTLKIQPAKLEDSAVYLCASSLIPSGISSYEQYFGPGTRLTVT.

The rearrangement joins TRBV5-5 to TRBJ2-1; 12 bases match TRBD2. This CDR3 comprises 16 residues. Germline V gives CDR1 SGHKS, CDR2 YYEKEE (reference sequence). V lost 3 bases, J lost 2 bases, and 3 bases stayed unmatched. CDR3 sequence: CASSYGLAGTYNEQFF. CDR3 coding DNA: TGTGCCAGCAGCTATGGACTAGCGGGAACCTACAATGAGCAGTTCTTC. The full variable domain, rest sourced from reference TRBV5-5 and TRBJ2-1, is DAGVTQSPTHLIKTRGQQVTLRCSPISGHKSVSWYQQVLGQGPQFIFQYYEKEERGRGNFPDRFSARQFPNYSSELNVNALLLGDSALYLCASSYGLAGTYNEQFFGPGTRLTVL.